The 28 T cell receptor beta chains in this list originate from one sample, sequenced in a study of regulatory T cells in long-lasting Graves disease. Construction of TCR beta libraries relied on iRepertoire HTBI primers and on Arm-PCR targeting CDR3 regions. TCRdb ran MiXCR on the multiplex PCR reads and lists one entry per CDR3 protein. The sample includes approximately 360,000 distinct CDR3 sequences, roughly 25% of them seen just once. The sample's time point: persistent/refractory GD, antithyroid drugs over 5 years with positive TRAb. The TCR library was made from RNA that had been extracted from PBMCs in TRIzol. The source material was peripheral blood mononuclear cells (PBMCs), sampled when the disease was refractory, from a patient treated with antithyroid drugs. These receptors were obtained from a woman in her 40s with Graves disease.

The DNA for the CDR3 is TGTGCCAGCAGCAACCGGGGACCTTCCTACGAGCAGTACTTC. It codes for CASSNRGPSYEQYF. V is TRBV7-9 and J is TRBJ2-7; D might be TRBD1 or TRBD2, each matching 5 bases. V lost 5 bases and J 1 base, leaving 12 bases between the germline ends. The CDR3 covers 14 residues. The germline V gene encodes CDR1 SEHNR and CDR2 FQNEAQ (reference sequence).

This clonotype showed up many times. The gene calls are TRBV12-3 or TRBV12-4 and TRBJ1-1; possible D gene TRBD1, 6 bases. Trimming took 4 bases from V and 0 from J, leaving 12 bases between them. The CDR3 consists of 15 residues. The CDR3 coding sequence is TGTGCCAGCAGTTCACCGGGACACCTGAACACTGAAGCTTTCTTT. Protein sequence: CASSSPGHLNTEAFF.

Notes on this clonotype: No conserved phenylalanine or tryptophan is present at the end of the CDR3, so a read error is the likely explanation. This chain joins TRBV5-1 and TRBJ1-1, with D maybe TRBD1 (5 bases). V was pared by 0 bases and J by 1 base, with 10 bases between. Germline CDR1 reads SGHRS; CDR2 reads YFSETQ. The CDR3 length is 15 residues. CDR3 region: CASSLASTANTEAFL. CDR3 sequence (DNA): TGCGCCAGCAGCTTGGCCTCGACAGCGAACACTGAAGCTTTCCTT.

This clonotype was detected ten times or more. The chain has TRBV28 and TRBJ2-7; D remains unclear. V was shortened by 2 bases and J by 2 bases, with 10 bases between the two germline ends. CDR3 length: 14 residues. The germline V gene encodes CDR1 MDHEN and CDR2 SYDVKM. DNA for the CDR3: TGTGCCAGCAGTTTAGGGCATCAACCCTACGAGCAGTACTTC. Amino acid sequence: CASSLGHQPYEQYF.

This clonotype was counted between two and nine times. A read error is possible here, since a much larger clone lies one base away. The chain is built from TRBV6-1 and TRBJ2-7; D gene uncertain. Germline lookup yields CDR1 MNHNS and CDR2 SASEGT. This CDR3 has 14 residues. This CDR3 reads CVSSDDWVFREQYF. Here the CDR3 DNA reads TGTGTCAGCAGTGACGACTGGGTCTTTCGCGAGCAGTACTTC.

The rearrangement uses TRBV6-1 and TRBJ1-3; 7 bases are shared with TRBD1. This CDR3 comprises 15 residues. Germline V gene data show CDR1 as MNHNS and CDR2 as SASEGT. The trim removed 6 bases at V and 4 bases at J, leaving 9 bases unmatched. The CDR3 coding sequence is TGTGCCAGCAGAGTTTCAAGGGGGCGAGGAAACACCATATATTTT. Its translation is CASRVSRGRGNTIYF.

This clonotype came up many times. V is TRBV28 and J is TRBJ2-7; D possibly uses TRBD1 or TRBD2 (6 bases each). V was trimmed by 1 base and J by 3 bases, leaving 13 bases between them. Germline values: CDR1 MDHEN, CDR2 SYDVKM. This CDR3 has 15 residues. The CDR3 DNA follows: TGTGCCAGCAGTTTATTCGGCGGAGGGGGCTACGAGCAGTACTTC. This translates into CASSLFGGGGYEQYF.

The V call is TRBV4-1, the J call TRBJ2-4, with D perhaps TRBD1 (6 bases). Germline V gives CDR1 MGHRA, CDR2 YSYEKL. V shed 2 bases and J shed 0 bases, with 11 bases lying between them. This CDR3 has 16 residues. CDR3 nucleotides: TGCGCCAGCAGCCAAAGGACAGTACTAGCCAAAAACATTCAGTACTTC. Translated, it gives CASSQRTVLAKNIQYF.

This clonotype was detected many times. The CDR3 spells CASEAGVGETQYF. The CDR3 DNA follows: TGTGCCAGCGAAGCGGGAGTCGGGGAGACCCAGTACTTC. This chain uses TRBV6-1 with TRBJ2-5, with TRBD2 identical over 8 bases. The CDR3 spans 13 residues. V lost 8 bases, J lost 5 bases, and 7 bases stayed unmatched. Per germline, CDR1 MNHNS and CDR2 SASEGT.

This clonotype was detected a few times. The chain couples TRBV11-3 to TRBJ2-2; D not resolved. The V end lost 8 bases, the J end lost 4 bases, and 8 bases lay between the germline ends. The length of the CDR3 is 12 residues. Per the germline V gene, CDR1 is SGHNT and CDR2 is YENEEA. The CDR3, as DNA: TGTGCCAGCCGCGATTTCACCGGGGAGCTGTTTTTT. This sequence encodes CASRDFTGELFF.

This clonotype was recorded many times. This chain links TRBV19 with TRBJ2-7; TRBD1 matches at 7 bases. The J segment lost 2 bases and the V segment lost 5 bases, leaving 3 bases of the junction unmatched. CDR1 and CDR2 (germline): LNHDA, SQIVND (reference sequence). The CDR3 is 13 amino acids. The CDR3 bases are TGTGCCAGTAGTTATGGACAGGCCTACGAGCAGTACTTC. The encoded protein is CASSYGQAYEQYF.

In its sample, this clonotype was seen many times. The chain recombines TRBV2 with TRBJ1-5, with D hard to call. The CDR3 runs to 14 residues. Trimming pared 1 base from V and 3 bases from J, leaving 7 bases between. Per germline, CDR1 SNHLY and CDR2 FYNNEI. This chain's CDR3 is CASSEDRHNQPQHF. CDR3 DNA: TGTGCCAGCAGTGAAGACAGACACAATCAGCCCCAGCATTTT.

This clonotype was seen many times. The rearrangement uses TRBV12-3 or TRBV12-4 and TRBJ2-2; 8 nucleotides agree with TRBD2. V trimming: 8 bases; J trimming: 2 bases; junction bases outside the gene matches: 7. The CDR3 sequence is 15 residues long. The CDR3 DNA is TGTGCCAGCTGGACAAGCGGGAGAAACACCGGGGAGCTGTTTTTT. This sequence encodes CASWTSGRNTGELFF.

To note about this clonotype: Mismatch with germline at one junction end may stem from a read error. The chain couples TRBV6-2 or TRBV6-3 to TRBJ1-4; 8 positions agree with TRBD1. CDR3 length: 14 residues. The germline V gene encodes CDR1 MNHEY and CDR2 SVGEGT. CDR3 DNA sequence: TGTGCCAGCACCCCGGACAGGGTGAATGAAAAACTGCTTTTT. It codes for CASTPDRVNEKLLF.

Many counts were recorded for this clonotype. V gene TRBV28 combines with J gene TRBJ1-5; D perhaps matches TRBD1 (5 bases). Germline loops: CDR1 MDHEN, CDR2 SYDVKM. This CDR3 is built from 16 residues. The V gene lost 3 bases and the J gene lost 3 bases, with 15 bases spanning the gap. The CDR3 DNA sequence: TGTGCCAGCAGTTTCCGGCAGGGCGGGGTCAATCAGCCCCAGCATTTT. This translates into CASSFRQGGVNQPQHF.

This clonotype has at least ten counts. The chain is built from TRBV6-9 and TRBJ1-2, with a weak D call TRBD1 (5 bases). Between the trimmed V and J ends, which lost 4 bases and 5 bases, there was a span of 8 bases. The germline CDR1 and CDR2 sequences are MNHGY and SVAAGI. The CDR3 is 12 amino acids. CDR3 DNA sequence: TGTGCCAGCAGTTCTCAGGGATATGGCTACACCTTC. It yields the protein CASSSQGYGYTF.

This clonotype was picked up a small number of times. One end of the junction fails to match germline, which may point to a read error. The chain uses TRBV6-4 and TRBJ2-5; TRBD2 is a possible D gene (6 bases). The CDR3 has 17 amino acids. Germline V CDR1 and CDR2: MRHNA, SNTAGT. CDR3 in DNA: TGTGCCAGCAGTTACTCGATTTTTCGGCGGGATCAAGAGACCCAGTACTTC. Protein product: CASSYSIFRRDQETQYF.

The CDR3 DNA sequence: TGCGCCAGCAGCTTAGGGGACAGGGTCGGTTCACCCCTCCACTTT. Its protein product is CASSLGDRVGSPLHF. The V gene is TRBV5-1, the J gene TRBJ1-6; 9 nucleotides match TRBD1. Germline lookup yields CDR1 SGHRS and CDR2 YFSETQ. The CDR3 runs 15 residues. The trim removed 2 bases at V and 9 bases at J, leaving 6 bases unmatched.

V gene TRBV6-1 combines with J gene TRBJ2-2, with 7 nucleotides matching TRBD2. The germline V gene encodes CDR1 MNHNS and CDR2 SASEGT. With 6 bases clipped from V and 4 bases from J, the junction kept 8 bases outside the gene matches. This CDR3 is built from 15 residues. CDR3 DNA: TGTGCCAGCAGCCCAGCGGGATGGGGCACCGGGGAGCTGTTTTTT. Its translation: CASSPAGWGTGELFF.

The V gene is TRBV19, the J gene TRBJ2-2, with D tentatively TRBD1 (6 bases). In germline, CDR1 is LNHDA, CDR2 SQIVND (reference sequence). There are 11 residues in the CDR3. V was clipped by 11 bases and J by 5 bases, with 9 bases between them. CDR3 coding DNA: TGTGCCGGAGGACAGACCGGGGAGCTGTTTTTT. It yields the protein CAGGQTGELFF.

There are many counts of this clonotype. The chain has TRBV7-8 and TRBJ2-5; no definite D call. Trimming pared 7 bases from V and 5 bases from J, leaving 14 bases between. The CDR3 is 13 residues long. Germline V gene sequence: CDR1 SGHVS, CDR2 FQNEAQ. For the CDR3, the DNA is TGTGCCAGCACCACCCGCCAGGCGGAGACCCAGTACTTC. Protein sequence: CASTTRQAETQYF. Looking up the rest from reference TRBV7-8 and TRBJ2-5 gives the full variable domain: GAGVSQSPRYKVAKRGQDVALRCDPISGHVSLFWYQQALGQGPEFLTYFQNEAQLDKSGLPSDRFFAERPEGSVSTLKIQRTQQEDSAVYLCASTTRQAETQYFGPGTRLLVL.

To note about this clonotype: A read error is possible here, since a much larger clone lies one base away. Without the conserved terminal phenylalanine or tryptophan, this CDR3 likely stems from a read error. The rearrangement uses TRBV6-4 and TRBJ1-4, with 9 bases matching TRBD1. The CDR3 consists of 14 residues. V lost 6 bases and J lost 7; bases outside the gene matches: 6. The germline CDR1 and CDR2 sequences are MRHNA and SNTAGT. CDR3 sequence reads: CASSPGTGLEKLFS. The CDR3 DNA sequence: TGTGCCAGCAGCCCCGGGACAGGGCTTGAAAAACTGTTTTCT.

CDR3 loop: CASSLAHGQETQYF. The CDR3 region has the DNA TGTGCCAGCAGCTTAGCGCATGGACAAGAGACCCAGTACTTC. V is TRBV7-2 and J is TRBJ2-5; no clear D gene. Trimming left V 0 bases short and J 2 bases short, with 7 bases between. Germline values: CDR1 SGHTA, CDR2 FQGNSA. This CDR3 is 14 amino acids long.

This clonotype was counted ten times or more. J is TRBJ1-1 and V is TRBV3-1; 8 positions agree with TRBD1. Germline lookup yields CDR1 LGHDT and CDR2 YNNKEL (reference sequence). The CDR3 runs 13 residues. The V and J ends lost 6 bases and 4 bases, in that order; junction bases with no gene match: 4. CDR3 amino acids: CASRQGASTEAFF. CDR3 DNA: TGTGCCAGCAGGCAGGGGGCGAGCACTGAAGCTTTCTTT.

The table lists this clonotype with a few counts. The CDR3 protein is CSVSTSGTDTQYF. CDR3 nucleotide sequence: TGCAGCGTTTCGACTAGCGGCACAGATACGCAGTATTTT. The chain has TRBV29-1 and TRBJ2-3; TRBD2 agrees at 8 bases. Germline V lookup: CDR1 SQVTM, CDR2 ANQGSEA. This CDR3 spans 13 amino acids. V shed 5 bases, J shed 1 base, and the junction held 2 bases outside the gene matches.

About this clonotype itself: A read error may produce the germline difference seen at one junction end. V and J are TRBV28 and TRBJ2-2; D is perhaps TRBD2 (7 bases). From germline, CDR1 is MDHEN and CDR2 SYDVKM. The CDR3 covers 17 residues. DNA for the CDR3: TGTGCCAGCAGTCACCCGACAGGCGTAGTAACAAGCGGGGAGCTGGTTTTT. It is translated as CASSHPTGVVTSGELVF. Looking up the rest from reference TRBV28 and TRBJ2-2 gives the full variable domain: DVKVTQSSRYLVKRTGEKVFLECVQDMDHENMFWYRQDPGLGLRLIYFSYDVKMKEKGDIPEGYSVSREKKERFSLILESASTNQTSMYLCASSHPTGVVTSGELVFGEGSRLTVL.

This chain uses TRBV6-1 with TRBJ2-1; 7 nucleotides align to TRBD2. V trimming: 6 bases; J trimming: 7 bases; junction bases outside the gene matches: 6. This CDR3 contains 13 residues. Germline V CDR1 and CDR2: MNHNS, SASEGT. CDR3 sequence (DNA): TGTGCCAGCAGCGGGAGGATCGAGAATGAGCAGTTCTTC. Its translation is CASSGRIENEQFF.

The table lists this clonotype with a few counts. J is TRBJ2-7 and V is TRBV7-8; D call uncertain. The CDR3 is 15 residues long. The V end lost 0 bases, the J end lost 7 bases, and 16 bases lay between the germline ends. Per the germline V gene, CDR1 is SGHVS and CDR2 is FQNEAQ. CDR3 coding DNA: TGTGCCAGCAGCTTAGCGGGGTATAGGCTCGGGGAGCAGTACTTC. Amino acids: CASSLAGYRLGEQYF.